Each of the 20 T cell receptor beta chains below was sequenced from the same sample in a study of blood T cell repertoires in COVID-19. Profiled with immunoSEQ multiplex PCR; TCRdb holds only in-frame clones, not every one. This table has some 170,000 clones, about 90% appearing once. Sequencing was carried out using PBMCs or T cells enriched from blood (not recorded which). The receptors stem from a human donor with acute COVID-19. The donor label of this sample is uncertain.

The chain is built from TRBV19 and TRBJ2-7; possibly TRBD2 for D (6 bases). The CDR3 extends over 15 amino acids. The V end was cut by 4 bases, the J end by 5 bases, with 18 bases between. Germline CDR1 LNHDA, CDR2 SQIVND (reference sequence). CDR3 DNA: TGTGCCAGTAGTACCGGGACGCCGGGCGGGGACGAGCAGTACTTC. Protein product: CASSTGTPGGDEQYF.

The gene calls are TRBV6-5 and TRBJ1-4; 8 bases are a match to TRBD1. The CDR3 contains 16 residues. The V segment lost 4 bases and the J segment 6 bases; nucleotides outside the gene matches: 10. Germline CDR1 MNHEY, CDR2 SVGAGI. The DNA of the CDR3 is TGTGCCAGCAGTTCCCCGGCAGGGGGCGCGGATGAAAAACTGTTTTTT. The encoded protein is CASSSPAGGADEKLFF.

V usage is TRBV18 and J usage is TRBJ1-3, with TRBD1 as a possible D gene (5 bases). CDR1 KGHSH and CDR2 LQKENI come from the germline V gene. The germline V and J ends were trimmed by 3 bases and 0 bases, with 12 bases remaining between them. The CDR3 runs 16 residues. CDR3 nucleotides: TGTGCCAGCTCACCGGGGCTACCAATCTCTGGAAACACCATATATTTT. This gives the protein CASSPGLPISGNTIYF.

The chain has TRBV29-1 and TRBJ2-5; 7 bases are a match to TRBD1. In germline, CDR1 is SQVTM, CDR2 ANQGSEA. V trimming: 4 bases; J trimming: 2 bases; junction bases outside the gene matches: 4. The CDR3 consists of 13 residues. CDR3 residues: CSVAGDSQETQYF. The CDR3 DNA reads TGCAGCGTTGCCGGGGACAGTCAAGAGACCCAGTACTTC.

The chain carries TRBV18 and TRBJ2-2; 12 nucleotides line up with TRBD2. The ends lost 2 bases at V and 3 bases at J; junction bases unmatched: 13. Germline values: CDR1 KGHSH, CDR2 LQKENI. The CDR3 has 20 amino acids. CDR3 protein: CASSPGPSPSGGAHTGELFF. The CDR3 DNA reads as TGTGCCAGCTCACCAGGCCCTTCCCCTAGCGGGGGGGCCCACACCGGGGAGCTGTTTTTT.

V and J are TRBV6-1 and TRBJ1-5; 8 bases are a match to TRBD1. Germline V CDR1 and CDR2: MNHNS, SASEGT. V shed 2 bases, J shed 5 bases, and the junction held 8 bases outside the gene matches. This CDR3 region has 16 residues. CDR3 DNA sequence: TGTGCCAGCAGTGAAATGGACAGGGCTTCCTATCAGCCCCAGCATTTT. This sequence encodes CASSEMDRASYQPQHF.

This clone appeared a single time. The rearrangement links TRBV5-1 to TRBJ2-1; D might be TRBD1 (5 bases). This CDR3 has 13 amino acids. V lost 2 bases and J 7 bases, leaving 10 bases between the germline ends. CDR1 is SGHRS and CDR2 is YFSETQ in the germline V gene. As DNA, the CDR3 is TGCGCCAGCAGCTTAAGGACAATAAATGAGCAGTTCTTC. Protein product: CASSLRTINEQFF. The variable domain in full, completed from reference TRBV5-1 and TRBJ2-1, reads KAGVTQTPRYLIKTRGQQVTLSCSPISGHRSVSWYQQTPGQGLQFLFEYFSETQRNKGNFPGRFSGRQFSNSRSEMNVSTLELGDSALYLCASSLRTINEQFFGPGTRLTVL.

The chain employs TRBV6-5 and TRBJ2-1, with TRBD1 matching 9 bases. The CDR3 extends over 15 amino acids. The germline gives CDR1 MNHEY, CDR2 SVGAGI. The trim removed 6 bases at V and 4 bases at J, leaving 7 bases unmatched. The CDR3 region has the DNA TGTGCCAGCAGCCACGGACAGGGGATATACAATGAGCAGTTCTTC. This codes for CASSHGQGIYNEQFF.

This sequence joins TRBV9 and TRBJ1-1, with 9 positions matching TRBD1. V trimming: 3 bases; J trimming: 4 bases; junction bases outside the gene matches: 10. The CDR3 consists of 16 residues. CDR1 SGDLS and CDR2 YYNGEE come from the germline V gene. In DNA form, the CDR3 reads TGTGCCAGCAGCGCAACAGGGGGCGGGGCGGGCACTGAAGCTTTCTTT. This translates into CASSATGGGAGTEAFF.

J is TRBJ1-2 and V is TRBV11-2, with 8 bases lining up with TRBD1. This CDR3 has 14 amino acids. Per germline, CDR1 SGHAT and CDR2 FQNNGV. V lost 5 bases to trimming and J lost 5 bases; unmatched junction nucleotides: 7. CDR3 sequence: CASSPSGTGYGYTF. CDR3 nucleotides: TGTGCCAGCAGCCCCTCGGGGACAGGATATGGCTACACCTTC. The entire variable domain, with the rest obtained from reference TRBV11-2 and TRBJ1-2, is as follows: EAGVAQSPRYKIIEKRQSVAFWCNPISGHATLYWYQQILGQGPKLLIQFQNNGVVDDSQLPKDRFSAERLKGVDSTLKIQPAKLEDSAVYLCASSPSGTGYGYTFGSGTRLTVV.

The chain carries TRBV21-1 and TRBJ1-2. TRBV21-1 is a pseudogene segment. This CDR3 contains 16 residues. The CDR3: CASSKNEKGGNYGYTF. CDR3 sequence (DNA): TGTGCCAGCAGCAAAAATGAGAAGGGAGGAAACTATGGCTACACCTTC.

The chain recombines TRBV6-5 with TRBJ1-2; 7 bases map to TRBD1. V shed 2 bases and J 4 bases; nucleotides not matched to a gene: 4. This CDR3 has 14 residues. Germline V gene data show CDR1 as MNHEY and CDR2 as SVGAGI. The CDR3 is CASSYGDSSYGYTF. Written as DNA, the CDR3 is TGTGCCAGCAGTTACGGGGACAGCTCCTATGGCTACACCTTC.

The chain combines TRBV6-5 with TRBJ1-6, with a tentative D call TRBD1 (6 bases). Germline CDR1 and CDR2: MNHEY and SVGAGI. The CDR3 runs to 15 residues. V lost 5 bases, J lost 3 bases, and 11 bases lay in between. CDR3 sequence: CASSMTGHYNSPLHF. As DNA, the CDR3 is TGTGCCAGCAGTATGACAGGACACTATAATTCACCCCTCCACTTT.

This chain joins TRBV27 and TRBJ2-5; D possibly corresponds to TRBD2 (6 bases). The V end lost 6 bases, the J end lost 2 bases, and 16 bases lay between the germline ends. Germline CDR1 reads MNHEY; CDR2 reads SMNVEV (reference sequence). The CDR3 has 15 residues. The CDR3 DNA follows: TGTGCCAGCAGACGCGGGGTCTTCCAACAAGAGACCCAGTACTTC. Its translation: CASRRGVFQQETQYF.

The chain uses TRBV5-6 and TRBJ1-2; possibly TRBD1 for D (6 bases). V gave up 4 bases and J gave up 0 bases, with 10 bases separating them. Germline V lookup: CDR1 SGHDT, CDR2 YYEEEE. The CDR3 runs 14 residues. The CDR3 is CASSHDRTNYGYTF. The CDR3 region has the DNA TGTGCCAGCAGCCACGACAGGACTAACTATGGCTACACCTTC.

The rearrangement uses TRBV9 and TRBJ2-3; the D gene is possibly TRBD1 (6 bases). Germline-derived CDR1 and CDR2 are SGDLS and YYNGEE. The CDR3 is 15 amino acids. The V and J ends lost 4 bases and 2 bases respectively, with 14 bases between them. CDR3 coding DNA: TGTGCCAGCAGCCCACGCACAGGGCCCACAGATACGCAGTATTTT. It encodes CASSPRTGPTDTQYF.

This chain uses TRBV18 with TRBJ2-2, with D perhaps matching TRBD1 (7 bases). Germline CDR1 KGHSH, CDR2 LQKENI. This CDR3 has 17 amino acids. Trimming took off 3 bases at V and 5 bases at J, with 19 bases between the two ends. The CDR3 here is CASSPRHIQGRTGELFF. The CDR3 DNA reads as TGTGCCAGCTCACCTAGACATATACAGGGGAGGACCGGGGAGCTGTTTTTT.

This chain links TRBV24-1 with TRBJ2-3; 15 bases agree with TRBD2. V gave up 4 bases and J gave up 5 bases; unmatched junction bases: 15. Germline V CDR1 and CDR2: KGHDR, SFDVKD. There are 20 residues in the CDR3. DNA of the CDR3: TGTGCCACCAGTGAGTGGGGACTAGCGGGGGGCCCTGCAAACTTAGATACGCAGTATTTT. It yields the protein CATSEWGLAGGPANLDTQYF.

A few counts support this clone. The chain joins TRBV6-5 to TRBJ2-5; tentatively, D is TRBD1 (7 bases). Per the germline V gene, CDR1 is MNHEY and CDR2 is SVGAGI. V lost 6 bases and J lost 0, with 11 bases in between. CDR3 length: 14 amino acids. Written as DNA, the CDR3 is TGTGCCAGCAGGGAGGGACAGAACCAAGAGACCCAGTACTTC. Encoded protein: CASREGQNQETQYF.

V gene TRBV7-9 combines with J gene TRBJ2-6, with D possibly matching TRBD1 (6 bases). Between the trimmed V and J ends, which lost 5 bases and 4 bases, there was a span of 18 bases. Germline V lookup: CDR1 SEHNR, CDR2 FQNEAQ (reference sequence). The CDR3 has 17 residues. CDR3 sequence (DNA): TGTGCCAGCAGCCCGGGGACACCACGGAGGGGGGCCAACGTCCTGACTTTC. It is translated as CASSPGTPRRGANVLTF.